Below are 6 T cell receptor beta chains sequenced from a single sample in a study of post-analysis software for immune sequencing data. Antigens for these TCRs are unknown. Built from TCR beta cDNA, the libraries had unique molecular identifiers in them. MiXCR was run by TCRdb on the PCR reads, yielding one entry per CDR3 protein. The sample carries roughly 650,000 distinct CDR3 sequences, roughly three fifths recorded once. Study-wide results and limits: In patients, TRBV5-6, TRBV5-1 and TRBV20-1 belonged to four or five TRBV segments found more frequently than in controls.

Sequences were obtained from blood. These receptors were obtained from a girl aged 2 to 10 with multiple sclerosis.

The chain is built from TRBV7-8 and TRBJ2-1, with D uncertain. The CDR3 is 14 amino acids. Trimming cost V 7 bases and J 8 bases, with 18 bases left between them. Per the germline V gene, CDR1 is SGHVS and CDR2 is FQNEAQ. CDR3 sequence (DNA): TGTGCCAGCAACGCAGCACCGGAAGGTTATGAGCAGTTCTTC. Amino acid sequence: CASNAAPEGYEQFF.

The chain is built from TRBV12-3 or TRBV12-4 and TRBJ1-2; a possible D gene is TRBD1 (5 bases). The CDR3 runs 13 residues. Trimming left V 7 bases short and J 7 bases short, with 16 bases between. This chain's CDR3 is CASTTGGSGGYTF. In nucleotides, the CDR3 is TGTGCCAGCACCACGGGGGGAAGTGGTGGCTACACCTTC.

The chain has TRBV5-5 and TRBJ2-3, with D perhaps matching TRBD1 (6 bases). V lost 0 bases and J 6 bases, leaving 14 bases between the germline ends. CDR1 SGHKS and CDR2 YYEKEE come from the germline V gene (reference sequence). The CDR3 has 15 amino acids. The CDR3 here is CASSLVVQGLDTQYF. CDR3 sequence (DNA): TGTGCCAGCAGCTTGGTTGTCCAGGGGCTTGATACGCAGTATTTT.

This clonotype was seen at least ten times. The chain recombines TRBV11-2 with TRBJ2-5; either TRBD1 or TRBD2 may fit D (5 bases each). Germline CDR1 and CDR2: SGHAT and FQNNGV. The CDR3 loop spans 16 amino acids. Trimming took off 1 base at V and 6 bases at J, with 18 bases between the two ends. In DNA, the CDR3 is TGTGCCAGCAGCTTAGGGGGGAGAACTAGATTTCAGACCCAGTACTTC. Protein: CASSLGGRTRFQTQYF.

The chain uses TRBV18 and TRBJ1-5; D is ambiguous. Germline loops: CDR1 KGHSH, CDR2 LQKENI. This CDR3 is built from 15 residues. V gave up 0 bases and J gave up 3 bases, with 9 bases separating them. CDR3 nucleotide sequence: TGTGCCAGCTCACCACCAGGGAGGGACAATCAGCCCCAGCATTTT. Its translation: CASSPPGRDNQPQHF.

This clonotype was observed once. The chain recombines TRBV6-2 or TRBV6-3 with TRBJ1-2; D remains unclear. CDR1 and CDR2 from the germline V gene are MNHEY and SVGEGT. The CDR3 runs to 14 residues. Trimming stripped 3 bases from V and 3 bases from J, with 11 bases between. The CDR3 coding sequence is TGTGCCAGCAGTTATTGGCGGCAGTACTATGGCTACACCTTC. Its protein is CASSYWRQYYGYTF.